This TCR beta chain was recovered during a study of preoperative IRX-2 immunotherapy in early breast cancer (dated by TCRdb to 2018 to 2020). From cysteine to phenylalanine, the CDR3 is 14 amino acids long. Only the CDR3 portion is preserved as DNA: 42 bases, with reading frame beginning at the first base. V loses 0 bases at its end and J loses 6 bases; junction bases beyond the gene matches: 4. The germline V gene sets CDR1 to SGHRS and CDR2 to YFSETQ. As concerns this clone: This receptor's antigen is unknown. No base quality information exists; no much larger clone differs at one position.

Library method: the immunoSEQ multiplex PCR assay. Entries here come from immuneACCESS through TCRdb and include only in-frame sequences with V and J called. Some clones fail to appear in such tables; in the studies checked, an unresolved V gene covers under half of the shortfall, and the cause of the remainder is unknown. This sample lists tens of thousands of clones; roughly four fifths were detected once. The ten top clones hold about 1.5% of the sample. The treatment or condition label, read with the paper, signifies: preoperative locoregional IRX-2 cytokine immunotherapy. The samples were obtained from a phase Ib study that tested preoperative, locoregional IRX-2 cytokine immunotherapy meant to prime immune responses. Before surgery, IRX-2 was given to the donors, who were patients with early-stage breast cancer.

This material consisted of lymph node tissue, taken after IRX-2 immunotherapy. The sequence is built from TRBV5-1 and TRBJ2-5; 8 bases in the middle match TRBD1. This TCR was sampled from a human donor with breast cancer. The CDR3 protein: CASSLVRQGQTQYF. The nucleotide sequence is TGCGCCAGCAGCTTGGTCCGACAGGGGCAGACCCAGTACTTC.